The clone carrying this TCR beta chain has only a few counts. No antigen is known for it. The sample comes from a study of a mutant IDH1 vaccine in newly diagnosed glioma. Study-level information: Treated patients, approximately 60% male and about 38% female, averaged about 42 years of age.

Overall study results and limits: No link was apparently found between pseudoprogression and changes in top peripheral T cell clonotypes.

V lost 0 bases and J 2 bases, leaving 4 bases between the germline ends. This CDR3 has 13 residues. Germline assignment: CDR1 MGHRA and CDR2 YSYEKL. Regarding time point: week 47, end of study. What each vaccine dose contained was 300 ug of mutant IDH1 20-mer peptide, accompanied by topical imiquimod. Administration of eight vaccinations to patients took place in weeks 1, 3, 5, 7, 11, 15, 19, 23. TCRdb's copy holds only in-frame clones and misses some; the assay was immunoSEQ multiplex PCR. The sample yields some 35,000 clones, roughly 70% seen once. The source is a man between 40 and 49 years old with glioma. The input for sequencing was PBMCs, taken from a glioma patient whose treatment included an IDH1 peptide vaccine. The rearrangement joins TRBV4-1 to TRBJ1-2; D is uncertain. DNA for the CDR3: TGCGCCAGCAGCCAAGAATACAACTATGGCTACACCTTC. It specifies CASSQEYNYGYTF.